The 8 T cell receptor beta chains below all came from one sample that was sequenced in a study of T cell repertoires in cytomegalovirus infection. TCRdb redid the calling of the reads with MiXCR, one entry per CDR3 protein. Of about 68,000 distinct CDR3 sequences listed, 20% to 25% are singletons. These receptors' antigens are unknown. Sequencing was done on a sample of PBMCs, sequenced either directly or after in vitro stimulation (not recorded which). These receptors were collected from a human donor in good health (CMV status not recorded). Some clones in this sample may be carry-over from other donors' samples.

The chain combines TRBV12-3 or TRBV12-4 with TRBJ1-1; D might be TRBD1 (6 bases). The CDR3 has 14 amino acids. The V gene lost 6 bases and the J gene lost 3 bases, with 14 bases spanning the gap. CDR3 protein: CASSRQDPDTEAFF. The CDR3 bases are TGTGCCAGCAGCAGACAGGACCCGGACACTGAAGCTTTCTTT.

A few counts support this clonotype. The chain is built from TRBV19 and TRBJ2-1, with D tentatively TRBD1 (5 bases). This CDR3 has 15 residues. Germline CDR1 reads LNHDA; CDR2 reads SQIVND (reference sequence). V was clipped by 5 bases and J by 7 bases, with 18 bases between them. CDR3 coding DNA: TGTGCCAGTAGTCCGAGGACAATTGGGCTTAATGAGCAGTTCTTC. Its protein product is CASSPRTIGLNEQFF.

This clonotype showed up just a few times. This chain links TRBV7-9 with TRBJ2-1; D ambiguous. The V end was cut by 5 bases, the J end by 8 bases, with 13 bases between. The CDR3 covers 13 residues. Germline V gene data show CDR1 as SEHNR and CDR2 as FQNEAQ (reference sequence). The CDR3 bases are TGTGCCAGCAGCGGGTCACGGGCGGATGAGCAGTTCTTC. Translated: CASSGSRADEQFF. The full variable domain, with the rest looked up from reference TRBV7-9 and TRBJ2-1, is DTGVSQNPRHKITKRGQNVTFRCDPISEHNRLYWYRQTLGQGPEFLTYFQNEAQLEKSRLLSDRFSAERPKGSFSTLEIQRTEQGDSAMYLCASSGSRADEQFFGPGTRLTVL.

V and J are TRBV9 and TRBJ2-3; 10 nucleotides agree with TRBD1. With V trimmed by 0 bases and J by 5 bases, 3 bases remained unmatched. The CDR3 extends over 15 amino acids. CDR1 and CDR2 from the germline V gene are SGDLS and YYNGEE. The CDR3 sequence is CASSVGQGAGDTQYF. CDR3 in DNA: TGTGCCAGCAGCGTAGGACAGGGGGCTGGAGATACGCAGTATTTT. Full variable domain (remainder filled in from reference TRBV9 and TRBJ2-3): DSGVTQTPKHLITATGQRVTLRCSPRSGDLSVYWYQQSLDQGLQFLIQYYNGEERAKGNILERFSAQQFPDLHSELNLSSLELGDSALYFCASSVGQGAGDTQYFGPGTRLTVL.

The chain combines TRBV12-3 or TRBV12-4 with TRBJ1-2, with TRBD1 identical over 9 bases. The CDR3 contains 14 residues. J lost 4 bases, V lost 6 bases, and 6 bases had no gene match. DNA for the CDR3: TGTGCCAGCAGCAATGGACAGGGGATCTATGGCTACACCTTC. This sequence encodes CASSNGQGIYGYTF.

The V call is TRBV7-9, the J call TRBJ1-2, with 8 bases matching TRBD1. V lost 2 bases, J lost 8 bases, and 7 bases stayed unmatched. This CDR3 spans 14 amino acids. Germline CDR1 SEHNR, CDR2 FQNEAQ (reference sequence). The CDR3 DNA reads as TGTGCCAGCAGCTTACCCCTGGACAGGGTCGGCTACACCTTC. It yields the protein CASSLPLDRVGYTF.

The chain links TRBV7-3 to TRBJ2-1; D not resolved. Germline CDR1 SGHTA, CDR2 FQGTGA. Trimming pared 1 base from V and 10 bases from J, leaving 20 bases between. CDR3 size: 16 residues. The CDR3 nucleotides are TGTGCCAGCAGCTTAAATCCTCTTTCCACGGCAGGCGAGCAGTTCTTC. Protein: CASSLNPLSTAGEQFF.

This clonotype was picked up a small number of times. The rearrangement joins TRBV4-1 to TRBJ1-2, with D possibly being TRBD1 (6 bases). The CDR3 is made up of 15 amino acids. V was trimmed by 4 bases and J by 6 bases, leaving 18 bases between them. Germline assignment: CDR1 MGHRA and CDR2 YSYEKL. The CDR3 sequence is CASSPGRGEGDGYTF. CDR3 DNA: TGCGCCAGCAGCCCGGGAAGGGGAGAGGGGGATGGCTACACCTTC.